Sequencing of this T cell receptor beta chain was carried out in a study of T cell responses to AZD1222 COVID-19 vaccine. Profiled with immunoSEQ multiplex PCR; TCRdb holds only in-frame clones, not every one. Among around 140,000 clones listed, approximately 90% were seen once. The receptor comes from an adult in good health. Sequencing used peripheral blood, obtained on day 0 of AZD1222 vaccination.

The CDR3 region has the DNA TGTGCCAGTAGTATAGCGGAGACGTCTACTGAAGCTTTCTTT. The encoded protein is CASSIAETSTEAFF. This chain connects TRBV19 to TRBJ1-1; D gene ambiguous. The germline V and J ends were trimmed by 1 base and 5 bases, with 11 bases remaining between them. Germline V CDR1 and CDR2: LNHDA, SQIVND (reference sequence). The CDR3 has 14 residues.